The rows below give T cell receptor beta chains drawn from one sample of a study of cytomegalovirus exposure and HLA in healthy donors. Sequencing used immunoSEQ multiplex PCR; TCRdb keeps in-frame clones, though not all of them. The table shows tens of thousands of clones, with under 85% occurring only once. Material for sequencing was PBMCs. The receptors come from a woman aged 40 to 55 in good health and CMV-seronegative. CDR3s include the opening cysteine and the closing phenylalanine or tryptophan. D genes are given only for firm matches. The size of a clone is reported for some rows only, either as once, few or many, or as a class for expanded clones.

cdr3_aa	cdr3_nt	j_call	d_call	v_call	clone_size
CASSIIWGESGSDEQFF	TGTGCCAGCAGCATAATATGGGGGGAGAGCGGGAGCGATGAGCAGTTCTTC	TRBJ2-1	TRBD2	TRBV7-9	NA
CATATGNWDSLNTEAFF	TGTGCCACCGCGACCGGGAATTGGGACAGCTTAAACACTGAAGCTTTCTTT	TRBJ1-1	TRBD1	TRBV10-3	few
CASSLAGLAGEWNEQFF	TGTGCCAGCAGCTTAGCGGGACTAGCGGGAGAGTGGAATGAGCAGTTCTTC	TRBJ2-1	TRBD2	TRBV7-6	NA
CASSPGTRQKLFF	TGTGCCAGTAGTCCTGGGACAAGGCAAAAACTGTTTTTT	TRBJ1-4	NA	TRBV19	NA
CASSFSDSYEQYF	TGTGCCAGCAGCTTCTCAGACTCCTACGAGCAGTACTTC	TRBJ2-7	NA	TRBV11-2	once
CASSAGTDTQYF	TGTGCCAGCAGTGCGGGCACAGATACGCAGTATTTT	TRBJ2-3	NA	TRBV6-4	NA
CASSIAGARGYTF	TGTGCCAGTAGTATCGCAGGGGCAAGGGGCTACACCTTC	TRBJ1-2	NA	TRBV19	NA
CASSLGGQAQDGYTF	TGCGCCAGCAGCTTGGGGGGACAGGCCCAGGATGGCTACACCTTC	TRBJ1-2	TRBD1	TRBV5-1	few
CASSIAGSSGANVLTF	TGTGCCAGCAGTATAGCGGGTTCCTCTGGGGCCAACGTCCTGACTTTC	TRBJ2-6	TRBD2	TRBV28	once
CASSTHGGASEQYF	TGTGCCAGCAGCACCCACGGTGGGGCTTCCGAGCAGTACTTC	TRBJ2-7	NA	TRBV9	NA
CASSQPFGDRAKGPTIGEQYF	TGTGCCAGCAGCCAACCTTTCGGTGACAGGGCCAAAGGGCCTACTATAGGCGAGCAGTACTTC	TRBJ2-7	TRBD1	TRBV14	once
CAISLGGFNQPQHF	TGTGCCATCTCGTTGGGGGGGTTCAATCAGCCCCAGCATTTT	TRBJ1-5	NA	TRBV19	NA
CASSSGTTYEQYF	TGTGCCAGCAGTTCGGGGACAACCTACGAGCAGTACTTC	TRBJ2-7	NA	TRBV27	NA
CASSFKRGNMNEKLFF	TGCGCCAGCAGCTTCAAGAGAGGGAATATGAACGAAAAACTGTTTTTT	TRBJ1-4	NA	TRBV5-1	NA
CASSVVSTSDDNEQFF	TGTGCCAGCAGTGTCGTATCGACTAGCGATGACAATGAGCAGTTCTTC	TRBJ2-1	TRBD2	TRBV6-4	NA
CASSLVVAGGETQYF	TGCGCCAGCAGCTTGGTAGTAGCGGGAGGGGAGACCCAGTACTTC	TRBJ2-5	TRBD2	TRBV5-1	NA
CASSPPGGRNEQFF	TGTGCCAGCTCACCACCGGGGGGGCGAAATGAGCAGTTCTTC	TRBJ2-1	NA	TRBV18	many
CASSPSPSQSDTQYF	TGTGCCAGTAGTCCCAGTCCTAGTCAGTCGGATACGCAGTATTTT	TRBJ2-3	NA	TRBV19	NA
CASSLHSLGGTEAFF	TGTGCCAGCAGCTTACACAGTCTGGGGGGCACTGAAGCTTTCTTT	TRBJ1-1	NA	TRBV11-2	once
CASSIGPGLAEQYF	TGTGCCAGTAGTATAGGTCCTGGCCTAGCCGAGCAGTACTTC	TRBJ2-7	NA	TRBV19	few
CASSLSSMTGEEVTNEKLFF	TGTGCCAGCAGTTTATCGAGTATGACAGGGGAAGAGGTAACTAATGAAAAACTGTTTTTT	TRBJ1-4	TRBD1	TRBV27	NA
CASSLGGTFGANVLTF	TGTGCCAGCAGTTTAGGGGGGACTTTTGGGGCCAACGTCCTGACTTTC	TRBJ2-6	NA	TRBV27	few
CASSVEQGGFNEQFF	TGTGCCAGCAGCGTAGAGCAGGGAGGGTTCAATGAGCAGTTCTTC	TRBJ2-1	TRBD2	TRBV9	NA
CASSRTSLSQGYTF	TGTGCCAGCAGCCGTACCTCCTTATCGCAGGGCTACACCTTC	TRBJ1-2	NA	TRBV7-9	NA
CASSLRVAGDSGANVLTF	TGCGCCAGCAGCTTGAGGGTAGCGGGGGACTCTGGGGCCAACGTCCTGACTTTC	TRBJ2-6	TRBD2	TRBV5-1	NA
CSLDHGQSGYTF	TGCAGCCTCGACCACGGACAGAGTGGCTACACCTTC	TRBJ1-2	NA	TRBV29-1	NA
CASSYSREQYF	TGTGCCAGCAGTTATAGTCGCGAGCAGTACTTC	TRBJ2-7	NA	TRBV28	NA
CASRPGGTTLGNTIYF	TGTGCCAGCAGGCCCGGTGGGACAACCTTAGGAAACACCATATATTTT	TRBJ1-3	NA	TRBV5-6	few
CASSQQDRGADTQYF	TGCGCCAGCAGCCAACAAGACAGGGGTGCAGATACGCAGTATTTT	TRBJ2-3	TRBD1	TRBV4-3	NA
CASSLGLVETQYF	TGTGCCAGCAGCTTAGGACTAGTAGAGACCCAGTACTTC	TRBJ2-5	NA	TRBV11-1	once
CASSKNRGQGGELFF	TGTGCCAGCAGCAAAAACAGGGGTCAGGGCGGGGAGCTGTTTTTT	TRBJ2-2	TRBD1	TRBV11-3	NA
CASNRVFEPQHF	TGTGCCAGTAATAGAGTGTTCGAGCCCCAGCATTTT	TRBJ1-5	NA	TRBV19	NA
CASSIGTGNTEAFF	TGTGCCAGTAGTATCGGGACTGGGAACACTGAAGCTTTCTTT	TRBJ1-1	NA	TRBV19	NA
CATSHDGFSGNTIYF	TGTGCCACCAGCCATGACGGGTTCTCTGGAAACACCATATATTTT	TRBJ1-3	NA	TRBV15	NA
CASSPPPGIEAFF	TGTGCCAGCAGTCCGCCCCCAGGGATTGAAGCTTTCTTT	TRBJ1-1	NA	TRBV28	NA
CASSGGTSGRRDEQFF	TGTGCCAGCAGCGGTGGGACTAGCGGGAGGAGGGATGAGCAGTTCTTC	TRBJ2-1	TRBD2	TRBV13	NA
CASSLVAGVVIDTQYF	TGTGCCAGCAGCTTAGTCGCGGGAGTTGTTATAGATACGCAGTATTTT	TRBJ2-3	TRBD2	TRBV7-2	NA
CASSGLRDRDREQYF	TGTGCCAGCAGCGGTCTCCGGGACAGGGATCGCGAGCAGTACTTC	TRBJ2-7	TRBD1	TRBV2	NA
CASIGGGVGNEKLFF	TGTGCCAGCATTGGAGGGGGCGTAGGCAATGAAAAACTGTTTTTT	TRBJ1-4	TRBD1	TRBV28	NA
CAWSGGREWSYNEQFF	TGTGCCTGGAGTGGAGGGCGGGAGTGGTCCTACAATGAGCAGTTCTTC	TRBJ2-1	TRBD2	TRBV30	few
CASSLYSNEQFF	TGTGCCAGCAGCCTGTACAGCAATGAGCAGTTCTTC	TRBJ2-1	NA	TRBV9	once